This TCR beta chain was recorded in a study of a mutant IDH1 vaccine in newly diagnosed glioma. Study background: Patients' prior therapy spanned radiotherapy, temozolomide, or both; most underwent both.

Turning to this clone: No antigen is known for it.

Sequencing was performed with immunoSEQ multiplex PCR; in TCRdb, only in-frame clones are kept and a portion is missing. The sample has tens of thousands of clones, 91% seen once. The ends were cut back, 1 base at V and 4 bases at J, with 11 bases in the middle. Germline CDR1 is SQVTM and CDR2 is ANQGSEA. There are 13 residues in the CDR3. Time point given: week 5, during vaccination. Topical imiquimod accompanied each vaccine dose, which consisted of 300 ug of mutant IDH1 20-mer peptide. The receptor's source is a woman aged 50 to 60 with glioma. The starting material was PBMCs, obtained from a glioma patient whose treatment included an IDH1 peptide vaccine. The chain carries TRBV29-1 and TRBJ2-7, with D unresolved. CDR3 amino acids: CSVEGVNVYEQYF. CDR3 DNA sequence: TGCAGCGTTGAAGGGGTAAACGTTTACGAGCAGTACTTC.